Listed below are T cell receptor beta chains from one sample, sequenced in a study of blood T cell repertoires in COVID-19. Assay used: immunoSEQ multiplex PCR; TCRdb lists only in-frame clones, some missing. Of roughly 430,000 clones in the sample, about 88% were seen once. The sequencing input was PBMCs or T cells enriched from blood (not recorded which). The receptors were sampled from a woman aged 18-29 years who had been exposed to COVID-19. CDR3s include the opening cysteine and the closing phenylalanine or tryptophan. The D gene is left open where the match is weak. Size is omitted from some rows. Given values are once, few, many or a class for expanded clones.

CASSEGARETQYF,TGTGCCAGCAGTGAGGGGGCTAGGGAGACCCAGTACTTC,.,TRBV6-1,TRBJ2-5,.
CASSFGTGGLEKLFF,TGTGCCAGCAGTTTCGGGACAGGGGGTTTGGAAAAACTGTTTTTT,.,TRBV2,TRBJ1-4,TRBD1
CATSSRRESLDEQFF,TGTGCCACCAGTTCTAGGCGGGAGTCCTTGGATGAGCAGTTCTTC,.,TRBV24-1,TRBJ2-1,TRBD2
CASSEDRDTEAFF,TGTGCCAGTAGCGAGGACAGAGACACTGAAGCTTTCTTT,.,TRBV19,TRBJ1-1,.
CASSPRVIETQYF,TGTGCCAGCTCACCTCGGGTGATAGAGACCCAGTACTTC,.,TRBV18,TRBJ2-5,.
CASSMSTVSYEQYF,TGTGCCAGTAGTATGTCGACAGTCTCCTACGAGCAGTACTTC,.,TRBV19,TRBJ2-7,.
CASSISGGPYEQYF,TGTGCCAGTAGTATTAGCGGGGGACCCTACGAGCAGTACTTC,.,TRBV19,TRBJ2-7,TRBD2
CASTPELAARETQYF,TGTGCCAGCACTCCGGAACTAGCGGCACGGGAGACCCAGTACTTC,few,TRBV7-9,TRBJ2-5,TRBD2
CASSPPGQVGGEKLFF,TGTGCCAGCAGTCCACCGGGACAGGTGGGTGGTGAAAAACTGTTTTTT,.,TRBV28,TRBJ1-4,TRBD1
CASSRGQNNEQFF,TGTGCCAGCAGCCGGGGACAGAACAATGAGCAGTTCTTC,.,TRBV5-6,TRBJ2-1,TRBD1
CASSPEGGALSPQHF,TGTGCCAGCAGCCCAGAGGGCGGGGCCCTATCGCCCCAGCATTTT,.,TRBV7-9,TRBJ1-5,.
CASSLVYGGQGETQYF,TGTGCCAGCAGCTTAGTTTACGGGGGGCAGGGGGAGACCCAGTACTTC,.,TRBV11-1,TRBJ2-5,.
CASSLAGGGGGNQPQHF,TGTGCCAGCAGCTTGGCGGGCGGGGGTGGCGGCAATCAGCCCCAGCATTTT,.,TRBV5-6,TRBJ1-5,.
CASSSPDRSGYTF,TGTGCCAGCAGTTCACCGGACAGGTCTGGCTACACCTTC,once,TRBV28,TRBJ1-2,TRBD1
CASSITGGLAGGSSYNEQFF,TGTGCCAGTAGTATTACGGGGGGACTAGCGGGAGGTAGCTCCTACAATGAGCAGTTCTTC,.,TRBV19,TRBJ2-1,TRBD2
CATSGGSSGANVLTF,TGTGCCACCAGTGGCGGTTCCTCTGGGGCCAACGTCCTGACTTTC,.,TRBV24-1,TRBJ2-6,.
CASSLGDWGETQYF,TGTGCCAGCAGCTTAGGGGACTGGGGGGAGACCCAGTACTTC,.,TRBV7-2,TRBJ2-5,.
CASREEGNQPQHF,TGTGCCAGCAGGGAAGAGGGCAATCAGCCCCAGCATTTT,.,TRBV28,TRBJ1-5,.
CASSLASTNEKLFF,TGCGCCAGCAGCTTGGCATCAACTAATGAAAAACTGTTTTTT,.,TRBV5-1,TRBJ1-4,.
CASRGQGAAYGYTF,TGTGCCAGCAGAGGACAGGGGGCTGCTTATGGCTACACCTTC,.,TRBV2,TRBJ1-2,TRBD1
CASSGPPGGGNEQYF,TGTGCCAGCAGCGGCCCCCCGGGGGGGGGAAACGAGCAGTACTTC,.,TRBV9,TRBJ2-7,TRBD2
CASSLSTASYNSPLHF,TGTGCCAGCAGTTTATCGACAGCCTCCTATAATTCACCCCTCCACTTT,.,TRBV27,TRBJ1-6,.
CATSGAEGSPLHF,TGTGCCACCAGTGGAGCTGAGGGTTCACCCCTCCACTTT,.,TRBV24-1,TRBJ1-6,.
CASSRWGQHSYEQYF,TGTGCCAGCAGCCGATGGGGACAGCACTCCTACGAGCAGTACTTC,.,TRBV14,TRBJ2-7,TRBD1
CASTEETGRETQYF,TGTGCCAGCACTGAAGAGACAGGGAGGGAGACCCAGTACTTC,few,TRBV2,TRBJ2-5,.
CASSPRGNNEQFF,TGTGCCAGCAGCCCCCGGGGGAACAATGAGCAGTTCTTC,.,TRBV7-8,TRBJ2-1,.
CASSSLPIGSYNEQFF,TGTGCCAGCAGTTCCTTGCCAATCGGCTCCTACAATGAGCAGTTCTTC,.,TRBV6-5,TRBJ2-1,.
CASSPSRGETQYF,TGTGCCAGCAGCCCCTCCCGAGGAGAGACCCAGTACTTC,.,TRBV7-6,TRBJ2-5,.
CSVVGQNEQFF,TGCAGCGTTGTAGGACAGAATGAGCAGTTCTTC,.,TRBV29-1,TRBJ2-1,.
CASAQDRSSYNEQFF,TGTGCCAGCGCACAAGACAGAAGCTCCTACAATGAGCAGTTCTTC,.,TRBV18,TRBJ2-1,.
CASSEVAGAGDTQYF,TGTGCCAGCAGTGAAGTAGCGGGAGCGGGAGATACGCAGTATTTT,.,TRBV6-4,TRBJ2-3,TRBD2
CATEPGGYQPQHF,TGTGCCACCGAACCAGGGGGATATCAGCCCCAGCATTTT,.,TRBV28,TRBJ1-5,TRBD1
CASSPGKRIIDEQFF,TGTGCCAGCAGCCCCGGGAAGAGAATAATCGATGAGCAGTTCTTC,.,TRBV5-4,TRBJ2-1,.
CASSPSLSHEQFF,TGTGCCAGCAGTCCCTCCCTTAGCCATGAGCAGTTCTTC,.,TRBV6-4,TRBJ2-1,.
CASSFKLFF,TGTGCCAGCAGCTTTAAGCTGTTCTTC,.,TRBV5-4,TRBJ2-1,.
CASGGVTDTQYF,TGTGCCAGCGGCGGTGTCACAGATACGCAGTATTTT,.,TRBV6-5,TRBJ2-3,.
CAISESTGSSYNEQFF,TGTGCCATCAGTGAGTCAACGGGTAGCTCCTACAATGAGCAGTTCTTC,.,TRBV10-3,TRBJ2-1,.
CASSVGQYNEQFF,TGTGCCAGCAGCGTAGGGCAGTACAATGAGCAGTTCTTC,once,TRBV9,TRBJ2-1,.
CASRGLGNQARGAFYTDTQYF,TGCGCCAGCAGGGGTTTAGGGAACCAGGCGCGCGGGGCCTTCTACACAGATACGCAGTATTTT,.,TRBV5-1,TRBJ2-3,.
CASSPPMNTEAFF,TGTGCCAGCTCACCACCCATGAACACTGAAGCTTTCTTT,.,TRBV18,TRBJ1-1,.
CASSEWTGGSGEQYF,TGTGCCAGCAGTGAATGGACAGGGGGCTCGGGCGAGCAGTACTTC,.,TRBV6-1,TRBJ2-7,TRBD1
CASSSMTSEQYF,TGTGCCAGCAGCTCGATGACTAGTGAGCAGTACTTC,.,TRBV5-4,TRBJ2-7,.
CASSLDSPLSMNTEAFF,TGTGCCAGCAGTTTGGACAGTCCCCTAAGCATGAACACTGAAGCTTTCTTT,.,TRBV2,TRBJ1-1,.
CVTLGQGYEQYF,TGTGTCACCCTAGGCCAAGGTTACGAGCAGTACTTC,.,TRBV28,TRBJ2-7,.
CASSRDREIGELFF,TGTGCCAGCTCACGGGACAGGGAAATCGGGGAGCTGTTTTTT,.,TRBV18,TRBJ2-2,TRBD1
CASSPDREQYF,TGCGCCAGCAGCCCGGACAGAGAGCAGTACTTC,.,TRBV5-1,TRBJ2-7,.
CASVGGAYNEQFF,TGTGCCAGTGTCGGGGGGGCCTACAATGAGCAGTTCTTC,.,TRBV19,TRBJ2-1,TRBD2
CASSLPTTGEQYF,TGTGCCAGCAGCTTACCAACCACCGGCGAGCAGTACTTC,few,TRBV7-8,TRBJ2-7,.